The 2 T cell receptor beta chains below were found in one sample sequenced in a study of CD8 T cells in Susac syndrome. Memory subsets for TEMRA sorting were defined by CD27 and CD45RA staining. Random-hexamer reverse transcription was applied to about 0.5 to 1 ug RNA. TCRdb re-analysed the immunoSEQ multiplex PCR reads in MiXCR, keeping a single row per CDR3 protein. The sample has about 2,000 distinct CDR3 sequences; around 63% are singletons. Sequencing was performed on CD8+ TEMRA cells from PBMCs. Regarding subset: FACS-sorted terminally differentiated effector memory CD8+ T cells re-expressing CD45RA (CD8+ TEMRA). The receptors derive from a human donor with Susac syndrome.

V gene TRBV19 combines with J gene TRBJ1-2; 10 nucleotides line up with TRBD1. Trimming removed 9 bases from V and 7 bases from J; junction bases left unmatched: 11. This CDR3 is 14 amino acids long. Germline V CDR1 and CDR2: LNHDA, SQIVND (reference sequence). CDR3 DNA: TGTGCCAGCGGCCCCGGACAGGGGGTTTTTGGCTACACCTTC. This encodes CASGPGQGVFGYTF. Full variable domain (outside the CDR3, taken from reference TRBV19 and TRBJ1-2): DGGITQSPKYLFRKEGQNVTLSCEQNLNHDAMYWYRQDPGQGLRLIYYSQIVNDFQKGDIAEGYSVSREKKESFPLTVTSAQKNPTAFYLCASGPGQGVFGYTFGSGTRLTVV.

The rearrangement joins TRBV7-9 to TRBJ1-2; 10 nucleotides line up with TRBD1. This CDR3 has 17 residues. J was trimmed by 0 bases and V by 4 bases; bases with no gene match: 8. Germline V gene data show CDR1 as SEHNR and CDR2 as FQNEAQ (reference sequence). The CDR3 nucleotides read TGTGCCAGCAGCTCACGCGGACAGGGGGTGACTAACTATGGCTACACCTTC. It is translated as CASSSRGQGVTNYGYTF.